Listed below are T cell receptor beta chains from one sample, sequenced in a study of human T cells and chemical hapten exposure. TCRdb analysed the 5' RACE reads with MiXCR anew, one entry per CDR3 protein. The sample includes 110,000 or so distinct CDR3 sequences, roughly 19% seen only once; the top ten take around 2.8%. These receptors were obtained from a human donor in good health. Both conserved end residues are part of each CDR3. A D gene is named only where the DNA matches it firmly.

v_call,j_call,d_call,cdr3_aa
TRBV28,TRBJ1-5,-,CASSGVPSNQPQHF
TRBV7-9,TRBJ1-4,-,CASSLIKDGPATNEKLFF
TRBV28,TRBJ2-3,-,CAVGRSSTDTQYF
TRBV3-1,TRBJ1-1,-,CASSQSGPGVRENTEAFF
TRBV18,TRBJ2-7,TRBD1,CASSPRDRGYEQYF
TRBV14,TRBJ2-5,-,CASSQGTEKETQYF
TRBV18,TRBJ1-3,-,CASSLTDSGNTIYF
TRBV6-2/TRBV6-3,TRBJ2-3,TRBD2,CASSRTSGTPLSTDTQYF
TRBV28,TRBJ1-1,-,CASSSITEAFF
TRBV24-1,TRBJ2-3,-,CATSDLRTGEADTQYF
TRBV7-2,TRBJ2-7,-,CASSLGVRRSEQYF
TRBV6-1,TRBJ2-7,-,CASSEVGYYEQYF
TRBV7-8,TRBJ1-4,-,CASSFMPRGTNEKLFF
TRBV2,TRBJ2-3,TRBD1,CASSGDRGTLTDTQYF
TRBV28,TRBJ2-1,-,CASSLGTPRNSEQFF
TRBV28,TRBJ1-4,TRBD1,CASSQGGGGTGFEKLFF
TRBV7-9,TRBJ1-2,TRBD1,CASSIGQGTNYGYTF
TRBV28,TRBJ1-4,-,CASSLGDEDEKLFF
TRBV10-1,TRBJ2-5,-,CASSDSVSGTQYF
TRBV9,TRBJ1-1,-,CASSVDPTSGSDTEAFF
TRBV5-1,TRBJ2-7,-,CASRNPGEVSYEQYF
TRBV5-4,TRBJ1-2,-,CASSAESFYGYTF
TRBV28,TRBJ2-7,TRBD2,CASSPGTSGAYEQYF
TRBV12-3/TRBV12-4,TRBJ2-1,-,CASSLAGQGQWIQSSYNEQFF
TRBV27,TRBJ2-7,-,CASSPLGGAVEQYF
TRBV20-1,TRBJ2-1,TRBD1,CSARAGDRGRNEQFF
TRBV27,TRBJ2-7,TRBD2,CASSLSLSGRAYEQYF
TRBV7-2,TRBJ2-1,-,CASSRFAGSNEQFF
TRBV6-4,TRBJ2-1,TRBD1,CASGQVPRNEQFF
TRBV28,TRBJ1-1,TRBD1,CASSNLGQTNTEAFF
TRBV7-2,TRBJ1-1,-,CASTDPDTEAFF
TRBV4-1,TRBJ2-2,TRBD2,CASSQALFTTSGDPNTGELFF
TRBV6-1,TRBJ1-2,-,CASSLSKQSYGYTF
TRBV24-1,TRBJ2-1,TRBD1,CATTTGQSNEQFF
TRBV20-1,TRBJ2-3,TRBD2,CSAKPPPSGRWDTQYF
TRBV28,TRBJ2-1,TRBD2,CASSVLSTSGRAGNEQFF
TRBV27,TRBJ1-5,-,CASSIQGTNQPQHF
TRBV28,TRBJ1-2,-,CASTEHRYGYTF
TRBV15,TRBJ2-1,-,CATSRDQRSSYNEQFF
TRBV28,TRBJ2-1,-,CASTVGGYNEQFF